Shown below are 15 T cell receptor beta chains from a single sample sequenced in a study of blood T cell repertoires in COVID-19. Sequenced by immunoSEQ multiplex PCR; TCRdb stores in-frame clones only, minus some. The sample holds about 38,000 clones; 90% are singletons and the top ten take less than 30%. Sample: peripheral blood. These receptors all come from a man in his 60s with active or convalescent COVID-19.

V usage is TRBV19 and J usage is TRBJ2-1; 7 bases map to TRBD2. Germline V CDR1 and CDR2: LNHDA, SQIVND (reference sequence). V shed 6 bases and J 4 bases; nucleotides not matched to a gene: 6. This CDR3 is built from 14 residues. The CDR3 region has the DNA TGTGCCAGTAGACCGGCTAGCGGTTACAATGAGCAGTTCTTC. Its protein product is CASRPASGYNEQFF.

The V and J genes are TRBV5-1 and TRBJ1-1, with TRBD1 identical over 9 bases. The CDR3 is 15 amino acids. The germline CDR1 and CDR2 sequences are SGHRS and YFSETQ. V dropped 4 bases and J dropped 3; count of bases not matched to a gene: 7. The CDR3 region is CASSIMTGGDTEAFF. The CDR3 nucleotides are TGCGCCAGCAGCATAATGACAGGGGGAGACACTGAAGCTTTCTTT.

This clone has more than one count but fewer than ten. The chain uses TRBV28 and TRBJ2-7; 12 nucleotides align to TRBD2. With 2 bases clipped from V and 0 bases from J, the junction kept 11 bases outside the gene matches. Germline CDR1 and CDR2: MDHEN and SYDVKM. The CDR3 extends over 19 amino acids. The CDR3 protein is CASSLVLASGRASSYEQYF. DNA of the CDR3: TGTGCCAGCAGTTTAGTTCTTGCTAGCGGGAGGGCAAGCTCCTACGAGCAGTACTTC.

The chain employs TRBV9 and TRBJ1-2; weak D call: TRBD1 (6 bases). Germline CDR1 and CDR2: SGDLS and YYNGEE. CDR3 length equals 14 residues. With 4 bases removed from V and 5 bases from J, the gap between germline ends came to 15 bases. The CDR3 DNA reads TGTGCCAGCAGCAAGACAGGCCAGCTTTATGGCTACACCTTC. Translated, it gives CASSKTGQLYGYTF. Complete variable domain (other parts from reference TRBV9 and TRBJ1-2): DSGVTQTPKHLITATGQRVTLRCSPRSGDLSVYWYQQSLDQGLQFLIQYYNGEERAKGNILERFSAQQFPDLHSELNLSSLELGDSALYFCASSKTGQLYGYTFGSGTRLTVV.

This chain joins TRBV10-2 and TRBJ2-2, with 8 positions matching TRBD2. The CDR3 runs 18 residues. The germline V gene has CDR1 WSHSY and CDR2 SAAADI. The trim removed 8 bases at V and 5 bases at J, leaving 19 bases unmatched. The CDR3 nucleotides are TGCGCCAGCCGAAGAAGCGGGAGAGGATTCGGGATAACCGGGGAGCTGTTTTTT. Its protein product is CASRRSGRGFGITGELFF.

This clone was recorded once. The chain combines TRBV10-1 with TRBJ2-1, with D hard to call. CDR3 length: 15 residues. Germline V gene lookup returns CDR1 WNHNN and CDR2 SYGVQD (reference sequence). The V and J ends lost 6 bases and 4 bases respectively, with 16 bases between them. The CDR3 loop reads CASRVARAAYNEQFF. CDR3 nucleotides: TGCGCCAGCAGAGTAGCTCGAGCCGCTTACAATGAGCAGTTCTTC.

The chain recombines TRBV5-4 with TRBJ2-2; TRBD2 agrees at 10 bases. Germline loops: CDR1 SGHNT, CDR2 YYREEE (reference sequence). Trimming took 4 bases from V and 6 from J; bases not matched to a gene: 9. This CDR3 region has 16 residues. The CDR3 protein is CASSPSAGGLSGELFF. CDR3 nucleotides: TGTGCCAGCAGCCCCTCAGCGGGAGGGCTTTCCGGGGAGCTGTTTTTT.

V gene TRBV6-5 combines with J gene TRBJ1-6; 7 bases map to TRBD1. The CDR3 totals 13 residues. Germline assignment: CDR1 MNHEY and CDR2 SVGAGI. J lost 16 bases, V lost 8 bases, and 14 bases had no gene match. This CDR3 is CASRQGVPQTLHF. The CDR3 DNA reads as TGTGCCAGCCGACAGGGTGTTCCTCAAACGCTCCACTTT.

The V call is TRBV4-2, the J call TRBJ1-1, with TRBD1 identical over 7 bases. Unmatched junction bases numbered 9, after V lost 5 bases and J lost 3 bases. This CDR3 has 15 residues. CDR1 is LGHNA and CDR2 is YNFKEQ in the germline V gene. The CDR3 spells CASSNRGPGDTEAFF. CDR3 nucleotide sequence: TGTGCCAGCAGCAACAGGGGCCCCGGGGACACTGAAGCTTTCTTT.

The chain recombines TRBV7-2 with TRBJ2-7, with D possibly TRBD2 on 5 matching bases. V gave up 1 base and J gave up 4 bases, with 17 bases separating them. The CDR3 covers 16 residues. Per the germline V gene, CDR1 is SGHTA and CDR2 is FQGNSA. CDR3 loop: CASSLGSRGKAYEQYF. DNA of the CDR3: TGTGCCAGCAGCTTAGGTAGCCGAGGGAAGGCGTACGAGCAGTACTTC. Full variable domain (rest looked up from reference TRBV7-2 and TRBJ2-7): GAGVSQSPSNKVTEKGKDVELRCDPISGHTALYWYRQSLGQGLEFLIYFQGNSAPDKSGLPSDRFSAERTGGSVSTLTIQRTQQEDSAVYLCASSLGSRGKAYEQYFGPGTRLTVT.

A single count supports this clone. The V gene is TRBV7-9, the J gene TRBJ2-4; 8 bases line up with TRBD2. Germline assignment: CDR1 SEHNR and CDR2 FQNEAQ (reference sequence). J was trimmed by 0 bases and V by 5 bases; bases with no gene match: 15. The CDR3 has 19 amino acids. The CDR3 protein is CASSQPLKAGVLAKNIQYF. The CDR3 DNA follows: TGTGCCAGCAGCCAGCCCCTTAAAGCGGGAGTGCTAGCCAAAAACATTCAGTACTTC.

The CDR3 region is CTSSRWWGFRNTEAFF. Here the CDR3 DNA reads TGCACCAGCAGCCGCTGGTGGGGCTTTCGGAACACTGAAGCTTTCTTT. J is TRBJ1-1 and V is TRBV1; the table gives TRBD1 as D, unverified against the DNA. TRBV1 has pseudogene status. There are 16 residues in the CDR3.

The chain is built from TRBV5-1 and TRBJ2-3; a weak D match, TRBD2 (5 bases). V lost 4 bases to trimming and J lost 2 bases, with 8 bases between them. Germline-derived CDR1 and CDR2 are SGHRS and YFSETQ. This CDR3 has 13 residues. CDR3 region: CASSKTNTDTQYF. CDR3 bases: TGCGCCAGCAGCAAGACTAACACAGATACGCAGTATTTT.

The V call is TRBV5-1, the J call TRBJ1-1; D is perhaps TRBD1 (6 bases). Trimming pared 4 bases from V and 1 base from J, leaving 14 bases between. Germline V gene data show CDR1 as SGHRS and CDR2 as YFSETQ. The CDR3 loop spans 15 amino acids. The CDR3 DNA sequence: TGCGCCAGCAGCCCCGCGGGGGCCAGGAACACTGAAGCTTTCTTT. It encodes CASSPAGARNTEAFF.

In its sample, this clone was seen once. The chain recombines TRBV28 with TRBJ2-7, with TRBD2 identical over 9 bases. This CDR3 is 16 amino acids long. The V gene end was trimmed by 6 bases and the J gene end by 3 bases; junction bases not matched to a gene: 12. Germline loops: CDR1 MDHEN, CDR2 SYDVKM. CDR3 in DNA: TGTGCCAGCAGCTCGGCGCTAGCGGGACCTATCTACGAGCAGTACTTC. Protein product: CASSSALAGPIYEQYF.